This T cell receptor (beta chain) was sequenced in a study of cytomegalovirus exposure and HLA in healthy donors. The overall study: About 85 million unique TCRs from HLA-typed donors were held in an early release of data. Study results and limitations: A later analysis by the authors found several of the most significant clusters apparently linked to common viral pathogens. Researchers catalogued about 150 TCR beta chains as cytomegalovirus-associated. The study found most TCR sequences rare, yet found some public TCRs in many donors.

The CDR3 sequence is 14 residues long. From germline, CDR1 is SNHLY and CDR2 FYNNEI. The V segment lost 3 bases and the J segment 1 base; nucleotides outside the gene matches: 3. The PCR was carried out with 60 Vbeta primers and 13 Jbeta primers. TCRdb keeps only in-frame clones here, not all; method: immunoSEQ multiplex PCR. The top ten hold 3% to 3.5% of the sample, which has about 160,000 clones, over 60% seen once. Worth noting for this clone: Antigen unknown. The same CDR3 also results from other DNA sequences found in this sample.

The sample taken for sequencing was PBMCs. The receptor was derived from a woman in her 40s in good health and CMV-seronegative. J is TRBJ2-7 and V is TRBV2; 7 bases map to TRBD1. The CDR3 DNA is TGTGCCAGCAGTGAGCAGGGGGAATCCTACGAGCAGTACTTC. Translated: CASSEQGESYEQYF.